This T cell receptor beta chain is from a study of shared clonotypes between healthy human individuals. This clone was detected only once. The CDR3 spans 14 residues. CDR1 is SGHTA, CDR2 FQGTGA, per germline. Trimming removed 2 bases at V and 5 bases at J, with 10 bases between. Assay used: immunoSEQ multiplex PCR; TCRdb lists only in-frame clones, some missing. This table has about 120,000 clones, 65% to 75% appearing once. Sequencing used memory CD8+ T cells sorted from blood. The sample's subset: CD45RO+ cells pooled with CCR7-negative TemRA cells. The receptor was derived from a woman aged 25 to 39 in good health. The rearrangement joins TRBV7-3 to TRBJ2-1; D call uncertain. The CDR3 is CASSLVGGDNEQFF. DNA for the CDR3: TGTGCCAGCAGCTTAGTGGGTGGGGACAATGAGCAGTTCTTC.